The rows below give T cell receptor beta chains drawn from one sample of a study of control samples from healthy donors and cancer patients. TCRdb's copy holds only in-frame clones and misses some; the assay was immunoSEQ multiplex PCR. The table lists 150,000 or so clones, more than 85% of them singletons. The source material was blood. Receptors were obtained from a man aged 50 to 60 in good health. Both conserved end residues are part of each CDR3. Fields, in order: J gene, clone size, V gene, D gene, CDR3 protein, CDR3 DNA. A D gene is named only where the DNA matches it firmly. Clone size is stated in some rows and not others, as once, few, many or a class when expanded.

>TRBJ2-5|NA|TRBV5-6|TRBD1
CASRLQRGLPVRKGAQYF
TGTGCCAGCAGATTACAAAGGGGGCTACCGGTGAGAAAAGGGGCCCAGTACTTC
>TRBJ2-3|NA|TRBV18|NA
CASSSGTTDTQYF
TGTGCCAGCTCATCCGGGACTACAGATACGCAGTATTTT
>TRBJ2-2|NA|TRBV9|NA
CASSVVSIGQTNTGELFF
TGTGCCAGCAGCGTAGTTTCGATCGGACAGACAAACACCGGGGAGCTGTTTTTT
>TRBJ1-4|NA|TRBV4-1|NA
CASSQGNRVLNEKLFF
TGCGCCAGCAGCCAAGGGAACAGGGTGCTAAATGAAAAACTGTTTTTT
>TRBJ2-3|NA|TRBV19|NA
CASSIGAGSDTQYF
TGTGCCAGTAGTATAGGGGCGGGAAGTGATACGCAGTATTTT
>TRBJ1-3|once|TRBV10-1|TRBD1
CASTGGSGNTIYF
TGCGCCAGTACAGGGGGTTCTGGAAACACCATATATTTT
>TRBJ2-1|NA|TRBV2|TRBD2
CASRRREIGNEQFF
TGTGCCAGCAGGCGGCGGGAGATTGGCAATGAGCAGTTCTTC
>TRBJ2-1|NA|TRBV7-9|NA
CASSLERIPTGNEQFF
TGTGCCAGCAGCCTCGAGCGGATCCCGACGGGGAATGAGCAGTTCTTC
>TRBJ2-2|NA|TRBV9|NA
CASSVLGWNTGELFF
TGTGCCAGCAGCGTCCTTGGGTGGAACACCGGGGAGCTGTTTTTT
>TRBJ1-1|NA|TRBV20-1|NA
CSASQNTEAFF
TGCAGTGCGTCACAGAACACTGAAGCTTTCTTT
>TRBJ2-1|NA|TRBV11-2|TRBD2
CASSLASSGIDQRYNEQFF
TGTGCCAGCAGCTTAGCATCCAGCGGGATAGACCAAAGGTACAATGAGCAGTTCTTC
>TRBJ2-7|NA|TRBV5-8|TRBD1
CASTTLGGTGVYEQYF
TGTGCCAGCACCACCCTTGGAGGGACAGGGGTCTACGAGCAGTACTTC
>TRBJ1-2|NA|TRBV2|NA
CASRNRLAAVHGYTF
TGTGCCAGCAGGAACAGGTTGGCGGCCGTACATGGCTACACCTTC
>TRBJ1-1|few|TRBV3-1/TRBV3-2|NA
CASGGSKNTEAFF
TGTGCCAGCGGGGGGTCTAAGAACACTGAAGCTTTCTTT
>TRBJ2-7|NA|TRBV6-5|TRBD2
CASTTTSDYEQYF
TGTGCCAGCACCACGACTAGCGATTACGAGCAGTACTTC
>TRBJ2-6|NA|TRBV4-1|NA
CASSQEDGANVLTF
TGCGCCAGCAGCCAAGAGGACGGGGCCAACGTCCTGACTTTC
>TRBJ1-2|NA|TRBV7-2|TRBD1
CASSSAGTGARKGSYTF
TGTGCCAGCAGCTCAGCCGGGACAGGGGCCAGAAAGGGGAGCTACACCTTC
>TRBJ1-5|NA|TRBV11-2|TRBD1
CASSFTGGNQPQHF
TGTGCCAGCAGCTTCACAGGGGGCAACCAGCCCCAGCATTTT
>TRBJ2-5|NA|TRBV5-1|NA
CASRGGKQETQYF
TGCGCCAGCAGGGGCGGGAAGCAAGAGACCCAGTACTTC
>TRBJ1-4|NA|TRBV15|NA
CATSRGQGNYEKLFF
TGTGCCACCAGCAGAGGGCAGGGAAATTATGAAAAACTGTTTTTT
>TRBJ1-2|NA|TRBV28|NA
CASTLPGATYYGYTF
TGTGCCAGCACTCTTCCGGGGGCAACTTACTATGGCTACACCTTC
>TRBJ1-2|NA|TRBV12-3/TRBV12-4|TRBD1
CASSLGRGNGYTF
TGTGCCAGCAGTTTAGGCAGGGGGAATGGCTACACCTTC
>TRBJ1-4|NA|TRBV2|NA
CASSGESNEKLFF
TGTGCCAGCAGTGGGGAGAGTAATGAAAAACTGTTTTTT
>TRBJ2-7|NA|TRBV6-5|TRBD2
CASSYPTGLADYEQYF
TGTGCCAGCAGCTACCCCACGGGGCTAGCGGACTACGAGCAGTACTTC
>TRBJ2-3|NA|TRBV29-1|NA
CSVEFQGADTQYF
TGCAGCGTTGAATTCCAGGGTGCAGATACGCAGTATTTT